Detailed here is one T cell receptor (beta chain). Methods used by the authors: Amplifying reference gene primers gave estimates of nucleated cell counts. Only in-frame clones appear in the TCRdb table, and some are missing; sequencing was by immunoSEQ multiplex PCR. V, J and clone size are taken as reported in that table, and D and trimming were inferred from the DNA itself. Of approximately 130,000 clones listed, 85% to 90% are singletons. This sample was included in a study of blood T cell repertoires in COVID-19. Across the study: Acute and convalescent COVID-19 specimens originated in the United States, Italy and Spain. The cDNA or gDNA used as material had been derived from T cells, B-cell-depleted T cells, or PBMCs.

The germline CDR1 and CDR2 sequences are MGHDK and SYGVNS. This CDR3 contains 18 residues. Trimming removed 0 bases at V and 0 bases at J, with 17 bases between. This clonotype originated in a man aged 50-60 years with acute or convalescent COVID-19. The chain is built from TRBV25-1 and TRBJ2-5; D perhaps matches TRBD2 (7 bases). The material sequenced was peripheral blood. In DNA, the CDR3 is TGTGCCAGCAGTGAATACAGGCGGACAGCGGGGAACCAAGAGACCCAGTACTTC. It yields the protein CASSEYRRTAGNQETQYF. Full variable domain (rest looked up from reference TRBV25-1 and TRBJ2-5): EADIYQTPRYLVIGTGKKITLECSQTMGHDKMYWYQQDPGMELHLIHYSYGVNSTEKGDLSSESTVSRIRTEHFPLTLESARPSHTSQYLCASSEYRRTAGNQETQYFGPGTRLLVL.